These T cell receptor beta chains were read from a single sample in a study of cytomegalovirus exposure and HLA in healthy donors. The assay was immunoSEQ multiplex PCR, and TCRdb's table has in-frame clones only and misses some. The sample lists some 120,000 clones, around 77% occurring once. The source material was PBMCs. All receptors come from a woman in her 40s in good health and CMV-seropositive. Both conserved end residues are part of each CDR3. A D gene is named only where the DNA matches it firmly. Some rows have no size entry. The others give once, few or many, or a class for an expanded clone.

len: 13
v_gene: TRBV30
d_gene: .
j_gene: TRBJ2-1
abundance: once
CDR3nt: TGTGCCTGGAGTGGTCCTAGGAACAATGAGCAGTTCTTC
CDR3aa: CAWSGPRNNEQFF

len: 20
v_gene: TRBV7-7
d_gene: TRBD2
j_gene: TRBJ2-1
abundance: .
CDR3nt: TGTGCTAGCAGCCCCTCAGGACTAGCGGGGCCGGGTAGCTCCTACAATGAGCAGTTCTTC
CDR3aa: CASSPSGLAGPGSSYNEQFF

len: 15
v_gene: TRBV5-4
d_gene: TRBD1
j_gene: TRBJ2-7
abundance: .
CDR3nt: TGTGCCAGCAGCCTACCGGGACAGGGTGTTTACGAGCAGTACTTC
CDR3aa: CASSLPGQGVYEQYF

len: 16
v_gene: TRBV7-8
d_gene: TRBD1
j_gene: TRBJ1-3
abundance: .
CDR3nt: TGTGCCAGCAGCACCACCTTGACAGGGGCTGGAAACACCATATATTTT
CDR3aa: CASSTTLTGAGNTIYF

len: 12
v_gene: TRBV28
d_gene: .
j_gene: TRBJ1-1
abundance: few
CDR3nt: TGTGCCAGCAGTTTTCGGAAGGGGCTAGCTTTCTTT
CDR3aa: CASSFRKGLAFF

len: 16
v_gene: TRBV5-1
d_gene: TRBD2
j_gene: TRBJ2-1
abundance: .
CDR3nt: TGCGCCAGCGGCGAGGGCAGCGGGAGGGCCTACAATGAGCAGTTCTTC
CDR3aa: CASGEGSGRAYNEQFF

len: 12
v_gene: TRBV30
d_gene: TRBD1
j_gene: TRBJ1-1
abundance: .
CDR3nt: TGTGCCTGGAGTGTACAGGGGGCTGAAGCTTTCTTT
CDR3aa: CAWSVQGAEAFF

len: 16
v_gene: TRBV7-9
d_gene: TRBD2
j_gene: TRBJ2-7
abundance: .
CDR3nt: TGTGCCAGCAGCTTAGTACGCGCGGGAGCGACCTACGAGCAGTACTTC
CDR3aa: CASSLVRAGATYEQYF

len: 15
v_gene: TRBV19
d_gene: TRBD2
j_gene: TRBJ2-7
abundance: once
CDR3nt: TGTGCCAGTAGTGTGACTAGCGGGAGGGCTCACGAGCAGTACTTC
CDR3aa: CASSVTSGRAHEQYF

len: 15
v_gene: TRBV6-5
d_gene: .
j_gene: TRBJ2-3
abundance: .
CDR3nt: TGTGCCAGCAGTTACTACGGGGGGCCAGGGGATACGCAGTATTTT
CDR3aa: CASSYYGGPGDTQYF

len: 12
v_gene: TRBV19
d_gene: .
j_gene: TRBJ1-2
abundance: .
CDR3nt: TGTGCCAGTAGTTCGCGTTATTATGGCTACACCTTC
CDR3aa: CASSSRYYGYTF

len: 13
v_gene: TRBV6-5
d_gene: .
j_gene: TRBJ2-3
abundance: .
CDR3nt: TGTGCCACCACTTCACGGGACACAGATACGCAGTATTTT
CDR3aa: CATTSRDTDTQYF

len: 15
v_gene: TRBV7-6
d_gene: TRBD2
j_gene: TRBJ2-1
abundance: .
CDR3nt: TGTGCCAGCAGCTTACTAGCGGGAAGTGACAATGAGCAGTTCTTC
CDR3aa: CASSLLAGSDNEQFF

len: 15
v_gene: TRBV28
d_gene: TRBD2
j_gene: TRBJ2-1
abundance: .
CDR3nt: TGTGCCAGCAGTTCGAATAGCGGGAGTAGGAATGAGCAGTTCTTC
CDR3aa: CASSSNSGSRNEQFF

len: 12
v_gene: TRBV30
d_gene: .
j_gene: TRBJ2-1
abundance: .
CDR3nt: TGTGCCTGGAGGGCCCCCTACAATGAGCAGTTCTTC
CDR3aa: CAWRAPYNEQFF

len: 16
v_gene: TRBV5-4
d_gene: TRBD2
j_gene: TRBJ2-1
abundance: .
CDR3nt: TGTGCCAGCAGCTCTTGGATAGCGGGAGGCCCCCGGGAGCAGTTCTTC
CDR3aa: CASSSWIAGGPREQFF